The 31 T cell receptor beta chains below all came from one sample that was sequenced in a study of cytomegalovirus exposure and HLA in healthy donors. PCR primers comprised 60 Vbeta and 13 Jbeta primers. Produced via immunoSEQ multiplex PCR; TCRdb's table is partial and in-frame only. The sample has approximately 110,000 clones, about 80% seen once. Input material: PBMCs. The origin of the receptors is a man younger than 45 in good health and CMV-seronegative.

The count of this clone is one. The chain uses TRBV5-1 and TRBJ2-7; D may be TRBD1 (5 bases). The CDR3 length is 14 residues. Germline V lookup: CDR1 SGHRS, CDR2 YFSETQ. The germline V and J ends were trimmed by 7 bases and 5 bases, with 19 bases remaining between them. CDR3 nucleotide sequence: TGCGCCAGCTCCACGCAAGGGGCTCTCAACGAGCAGTACTTC. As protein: CASSTQGALNEQYF.

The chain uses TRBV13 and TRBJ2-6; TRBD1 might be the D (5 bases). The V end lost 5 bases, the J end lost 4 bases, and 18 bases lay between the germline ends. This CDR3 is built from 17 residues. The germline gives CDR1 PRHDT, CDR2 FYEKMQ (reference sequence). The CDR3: CASSQLHRGTGANVLTF. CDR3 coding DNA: TGTGCCAGCAGCCAGCTGCATAGGGGAACGGGGGCCAACGTCCTGACTTTC.

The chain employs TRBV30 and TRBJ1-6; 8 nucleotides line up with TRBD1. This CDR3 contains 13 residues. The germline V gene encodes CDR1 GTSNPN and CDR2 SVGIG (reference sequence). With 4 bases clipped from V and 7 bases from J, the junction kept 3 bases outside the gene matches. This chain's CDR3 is CAWTGGLNSPLHF. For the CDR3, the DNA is TGTGCCTGGACAGGGGGCTTGAATTCACCCCTCCACTTT.

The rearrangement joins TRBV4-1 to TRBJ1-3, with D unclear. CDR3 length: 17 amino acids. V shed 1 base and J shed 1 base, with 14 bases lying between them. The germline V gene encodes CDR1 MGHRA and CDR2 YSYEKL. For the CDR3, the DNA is TGCGCCAGCAGCCAAGTCCCCACCACCAGGTCTGGAAACACCATATATTTT. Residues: CASSQVPTTRSGNTIYF.

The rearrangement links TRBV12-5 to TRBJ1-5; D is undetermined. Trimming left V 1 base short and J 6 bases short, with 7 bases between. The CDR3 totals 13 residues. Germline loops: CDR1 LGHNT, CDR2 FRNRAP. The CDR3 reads CASGLEPGQPQHF. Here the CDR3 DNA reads TGTGCTAGTGGTTTGGAACCGGGTCAGCCCCAGCATTTT. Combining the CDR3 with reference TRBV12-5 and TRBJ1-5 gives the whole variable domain DARVTQTPRHKVTEMGQEVTMRCQPILGHNTVFWYRQTMMQGLELLAYFRNRAPLDDSGMPKDRFSAEMPDATLATLKIQPSEPRDSAVYFCASGLEPGQPQHFGDGTRLSIL.

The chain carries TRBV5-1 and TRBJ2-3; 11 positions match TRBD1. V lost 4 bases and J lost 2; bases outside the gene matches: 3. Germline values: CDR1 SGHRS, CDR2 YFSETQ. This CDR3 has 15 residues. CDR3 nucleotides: TGCGCCAGCAGCGGGGACAGGGGGGCCACAGATACGCAGTATTTT. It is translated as CASSGDRGATDTQYF.

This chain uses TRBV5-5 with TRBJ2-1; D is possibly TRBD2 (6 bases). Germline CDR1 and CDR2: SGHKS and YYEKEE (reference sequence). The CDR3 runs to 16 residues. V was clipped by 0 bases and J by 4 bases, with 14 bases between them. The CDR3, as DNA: TGTGCCAGCAGCTTGGTTCCCGGGAGTGAGTACAATGAGCAGTTCTTC. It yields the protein CASSLVPGSEYNEQFF. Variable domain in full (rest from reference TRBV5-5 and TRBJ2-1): DAGVTQSPTHLIKTRGQQVTLRCSPISGHKSVSWYQQVLGQGPQFIFQYYEKEERGRGNFPDRFSARQFPNYSSELNVNALLLGDSALYLCASSLVPGSEYNEQFFGPGTRLTVL.

The CDR3 reads CASRRGTGNTEAFF. CDR3 sequence (DNA): TGTGCCAGCCGAAGGGGAACCGGGAACACTGAAGCTTTCTTT. The chain recombines TRBV6-1 with TRBJ1-1, with D tentatively TRBD1 (5 bases). Germline CDR1 MNHNS, CDR2 SASEGT. The CDR3 is made up of 14 amino acids. V lost 8 bases and J 1 base, leaving 14 bases between the germline ends.

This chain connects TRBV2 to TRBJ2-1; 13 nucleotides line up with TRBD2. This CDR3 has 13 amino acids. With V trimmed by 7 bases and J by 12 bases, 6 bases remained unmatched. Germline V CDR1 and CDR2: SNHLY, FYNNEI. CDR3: CASIGTSGIGQFF. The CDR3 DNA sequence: TGTGCCAGCATTGGGACTAGCGGGATCGGGCAGTTCTTC.

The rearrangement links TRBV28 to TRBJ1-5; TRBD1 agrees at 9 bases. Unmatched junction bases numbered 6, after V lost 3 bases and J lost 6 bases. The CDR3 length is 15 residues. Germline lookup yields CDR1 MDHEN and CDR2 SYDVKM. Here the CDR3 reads CASSLGDRATQPQHF. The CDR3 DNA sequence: TGTGCCAGCAGTTTGGGGGACAGGGCTACTCAGCCCCAGCATTTT.

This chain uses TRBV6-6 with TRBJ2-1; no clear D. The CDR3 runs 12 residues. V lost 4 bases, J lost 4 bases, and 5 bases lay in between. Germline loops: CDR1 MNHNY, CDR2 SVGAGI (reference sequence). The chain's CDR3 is CASSFRYNEQFF. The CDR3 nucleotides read TGTGCCAGCAGTTTCAGGTACAATGAGCAGTTCTTC.

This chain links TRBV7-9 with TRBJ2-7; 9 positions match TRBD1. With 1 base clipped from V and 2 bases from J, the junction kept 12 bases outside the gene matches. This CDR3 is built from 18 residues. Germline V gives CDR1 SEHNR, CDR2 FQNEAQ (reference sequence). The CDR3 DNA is TGTGCCAGCAGCTTAGGGGGTTTGATAGGGGACAGGGCCTACGAGCAGTACTTC. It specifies CASSLGGLIGDRAYEQYF.

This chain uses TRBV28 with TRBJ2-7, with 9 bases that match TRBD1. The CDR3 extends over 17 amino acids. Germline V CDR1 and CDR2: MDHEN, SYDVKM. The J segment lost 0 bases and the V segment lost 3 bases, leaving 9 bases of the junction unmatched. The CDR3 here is CASSFLDRGPRSYEQYF. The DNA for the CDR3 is TGTGCCAGCAGTTTTTTGGACAGGGGCCCTCGCTCCTACGAGCAGTACTTC.

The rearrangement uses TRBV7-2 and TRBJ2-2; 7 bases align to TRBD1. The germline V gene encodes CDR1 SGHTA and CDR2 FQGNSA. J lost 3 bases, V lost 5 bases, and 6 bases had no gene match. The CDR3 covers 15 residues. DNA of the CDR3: TGTGCCAGCAGCCAAGCTGGGACAGACACCGGGGAGCTGTTTTTT. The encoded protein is CASSQAGTDTGELFF.

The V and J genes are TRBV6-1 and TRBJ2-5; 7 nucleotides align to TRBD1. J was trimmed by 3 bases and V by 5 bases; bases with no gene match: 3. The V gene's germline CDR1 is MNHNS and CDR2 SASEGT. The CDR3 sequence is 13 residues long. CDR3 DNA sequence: TGTGCCAGCAGTCGACAGGGAAAAGAGACCCAGTACTTC. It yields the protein CASSRQGKETQYF.

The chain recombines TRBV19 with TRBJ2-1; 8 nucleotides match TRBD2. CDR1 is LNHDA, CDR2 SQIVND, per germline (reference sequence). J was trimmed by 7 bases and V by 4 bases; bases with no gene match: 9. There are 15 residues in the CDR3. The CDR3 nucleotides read TGTGCCAGTAGTAGGGAGCGGGGGCTAACAAATGAGCAGTTCTTC. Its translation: CASSRERGLTNEQFF.

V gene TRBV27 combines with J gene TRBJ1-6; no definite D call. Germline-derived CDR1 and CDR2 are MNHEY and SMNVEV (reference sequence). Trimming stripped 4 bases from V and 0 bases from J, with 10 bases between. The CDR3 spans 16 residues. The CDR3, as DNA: TGTGCCAGCAGTTCCCTAGGCGCCTCCTATAATTCACCCCTCCACTTT. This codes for CASSSLGASYNSPLHF.

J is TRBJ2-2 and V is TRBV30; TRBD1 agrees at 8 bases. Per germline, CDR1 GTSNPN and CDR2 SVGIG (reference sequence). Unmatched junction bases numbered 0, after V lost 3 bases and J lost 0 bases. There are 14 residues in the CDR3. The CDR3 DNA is TGTGCCTGGAGGGACAGGGCGAACACCGGGGAGCTGTTTTTT. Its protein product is CAWRDRANTGELFF.

The CDR3 nucleotides are TGTGCCAGCAGCTTCGGACTAGCGCCTAGCACAGATACGCAGTATTTT. Its translation is CASSFGLAPSTDTQYF. This chain connects TRBV5-4 to TRBJ2-3; 9 nucleotides align to TRBD2. V gave up 2 bases and J gave up 0 bases; unmatched junction bases: 4. The CDR3 is 16 amino acids. CDR1 and CDR2 from the germline V gene are SGHNT and YYREEE (reference sequence).

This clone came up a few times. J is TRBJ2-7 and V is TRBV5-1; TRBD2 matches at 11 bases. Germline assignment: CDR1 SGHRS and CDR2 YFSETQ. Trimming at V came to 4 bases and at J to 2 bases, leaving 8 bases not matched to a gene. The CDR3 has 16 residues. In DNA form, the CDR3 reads TGCGCCAGCAGCGCTCGGCTAGCGGGAGGAACCTACGAGCAGTACTTC. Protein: CASSARLAGGTYEQYF.

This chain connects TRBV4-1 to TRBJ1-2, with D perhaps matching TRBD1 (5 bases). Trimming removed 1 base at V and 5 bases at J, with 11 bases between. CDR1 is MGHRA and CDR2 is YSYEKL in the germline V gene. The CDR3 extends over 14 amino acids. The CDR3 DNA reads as TGCGCCAGCAGCCAAGCGACAGCATTTTATGGCTACACCTTC. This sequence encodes CASSQATAFYGYTF.

CDR3: CATSRVPSGSVTDTQYF. The CDR3 region has the DNA TGTGCCACCAGCAGAGTACCTAGCGGGAGTGTCACAGATACGCAGTATTTT. The chain combines TRBV15 with TRBJ2-3; 10 nucleotides line up with TRBD2. The J segment lost 2 bases and the V segment lost 1 base, leaving 6 bases of the junction unmatched. Germline V gives CDR1 LNHNV, CDR2 YYDKDF (reference sequence). This CDR3 region has 17 residues.

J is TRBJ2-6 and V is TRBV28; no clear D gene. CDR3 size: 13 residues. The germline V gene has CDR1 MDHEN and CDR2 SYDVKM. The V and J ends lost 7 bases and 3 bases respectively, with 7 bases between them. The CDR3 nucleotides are TGTGCCAGCAAGGAGTTTGGGGCCAACGTCCTGACTTTC. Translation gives CASKEFGANVLTF.

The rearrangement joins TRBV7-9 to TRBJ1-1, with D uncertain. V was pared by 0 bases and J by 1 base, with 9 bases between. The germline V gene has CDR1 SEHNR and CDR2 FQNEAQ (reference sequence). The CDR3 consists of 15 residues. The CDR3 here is CASSLALGRNTEAFF. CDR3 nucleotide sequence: TGTGCCAGCAGCTTAGCGCTAGGGAGGAACACTGAAGCTTTCTTT.

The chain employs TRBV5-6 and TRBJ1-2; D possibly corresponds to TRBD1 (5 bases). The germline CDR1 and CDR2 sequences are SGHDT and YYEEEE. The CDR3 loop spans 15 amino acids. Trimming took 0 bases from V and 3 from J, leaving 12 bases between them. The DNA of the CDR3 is TGTGCCAGCAGCTTGGATGGGGGGATAGACTATGGCTACACCTTC. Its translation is CASSLDGGIDYGYTF.

CDR3 in amino acids: CASSLAGYGYTF. The CDR3, as DNA: TGTGCCAGCAGCTTGGCAGGCTATGGCTACACCTTC. The chain carries TRBV5-4 and TRBJ1-2; D not certain. V was pared by 0 bases and J by 4 bases, with 4 bases between. CDR1 is SGHNT and CDR2 is YYREEE in the germline V gene (reference sequence). The CDR3 length is 12 residues.

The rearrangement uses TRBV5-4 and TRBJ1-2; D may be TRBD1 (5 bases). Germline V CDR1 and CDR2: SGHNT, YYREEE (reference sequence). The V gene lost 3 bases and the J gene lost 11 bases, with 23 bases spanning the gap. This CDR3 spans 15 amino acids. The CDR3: CASSSGGGNRRGYTF. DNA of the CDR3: TGTGCCAGCAGCTCGGGTGGGGGGAACCGCCGCGGGTACACCTTC.

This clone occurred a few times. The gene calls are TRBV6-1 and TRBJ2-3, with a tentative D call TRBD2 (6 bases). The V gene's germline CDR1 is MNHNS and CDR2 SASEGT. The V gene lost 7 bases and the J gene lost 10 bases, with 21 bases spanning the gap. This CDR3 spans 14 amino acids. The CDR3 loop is CASTVRGRSAAQYF. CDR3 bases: TGTGCCAGCACTGTCCGGGGGAGGTCTGCTGCGCAGTATTTT.

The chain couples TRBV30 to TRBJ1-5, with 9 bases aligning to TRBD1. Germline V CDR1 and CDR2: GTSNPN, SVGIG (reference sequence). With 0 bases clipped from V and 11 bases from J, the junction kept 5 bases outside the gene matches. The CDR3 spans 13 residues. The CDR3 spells CAWSVGQGNAQHF. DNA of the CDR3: TGTGCCTGGAGTGTAGGACAGGGGAATGCCCAGCATTTT.

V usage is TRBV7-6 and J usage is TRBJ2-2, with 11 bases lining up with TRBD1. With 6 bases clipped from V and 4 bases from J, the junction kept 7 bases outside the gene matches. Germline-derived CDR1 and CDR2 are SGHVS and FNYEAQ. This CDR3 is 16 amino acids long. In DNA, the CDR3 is TGTGCCAGCAGTTTCACCGGGACAGGGGGCACCGGGGAGCTGTTTTTT. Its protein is CASSFTGTGGTGELFF.

The CDR3 nucleotides are TGTGCCAGCTCACCACCCCTAGCGGGGACCTACGAGCAGTACTTC. As protein: CASSPPLAGTYEQYF. V gene TRBV18 combines with J gene TRBJ2-7; TRBD2 agrees at 9 bases. This CDR3 has 15 residues. Trimming at V came to 0 bases and at J to 2 bases, leaving 2 bases not matched to a gene. Germline V gene data show CDR1 as KGHSH and CDR2 as LQKENI.